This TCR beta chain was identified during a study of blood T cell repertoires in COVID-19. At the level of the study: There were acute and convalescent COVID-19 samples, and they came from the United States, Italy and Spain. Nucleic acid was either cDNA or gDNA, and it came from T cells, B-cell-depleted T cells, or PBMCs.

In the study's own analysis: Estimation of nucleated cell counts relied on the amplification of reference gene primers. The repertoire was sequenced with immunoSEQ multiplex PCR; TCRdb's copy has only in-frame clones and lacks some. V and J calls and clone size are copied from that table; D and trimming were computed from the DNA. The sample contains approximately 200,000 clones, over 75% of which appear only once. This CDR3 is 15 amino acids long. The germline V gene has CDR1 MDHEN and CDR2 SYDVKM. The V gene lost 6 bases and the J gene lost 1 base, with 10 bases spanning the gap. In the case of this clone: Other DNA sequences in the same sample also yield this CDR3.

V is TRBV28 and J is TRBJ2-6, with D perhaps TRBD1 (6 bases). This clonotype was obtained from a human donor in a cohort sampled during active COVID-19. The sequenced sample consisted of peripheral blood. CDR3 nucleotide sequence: TGTGCCAGCAGCCTTAGGGGGTCTGGGGCCAACGTCCTGACTTTC. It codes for CASSLRGSGANVLTF.